The 5 T cell receptor beta chains below were found in one sample sequenced in a study of identical twins. TCRdb recomputed calls from the 5' RACE reads with MiXCR, one row per CDR3 protein. The sample carries approximately 700,000 distinct CDR3 sequences, approximately 6% recorded once. Input material: naive T cells sorted from blood. Receptor source: a man aged 18 to 30 in good health.

The gene calls are TRBV6-1 and TRBJ2-7; 8 positions agree with TRBD2. V trimming: 6 bases; J trimming: 2 bases; junction bases outside the gene matches: 6. Per the germline V gene, CDR1 is MNHNS and CDR2 is SASEGT. The CDR3 has 14 residues. The CDR3 DNA is TGTGCCAGCAGGAGAAGCGGGAGTGCCTACGAGCAGTACGTC. Translation gives CASRRSGSAYEQYV.

The chain has TRBV5-1 and TRBJ2-5, with 9 nucleotides matching TRBD1. CDR1 SGHRS and CDR2 YFSETQ come from the germline V gene. The trim removed 4 bases at V and 5 bases at J, leaving 12 bases unmatched. The CDR3 has 16 amino acids. CDR3 DNA: TGCGCCAGCAGCCCTGGGGACAGGGTAGGGTCGGAGACCCAGTACTTC. Translating it yields CASSPGDRVGSETQYF.

This clonotype was picked up many times. This sequence joins TRBV6-1 and TRBJ2-7, with unresolved D. This CDR3 has 12 residues. The V gene's germline CDR1 is MNHNS and CDR2 SASEGT. Trimming removed 2 bases at V and 10 bases at J, with 12 bases between. The CDR3 is CASSEPLSTQYV. CDR3 nucleotide sequence: TGTGCCAGCAGTGAACCTCTCTCCACTCAGTACGTC.

This clonotype appeared a few times. The V gene is TRBV15, the J gene TRBJ2-5; no reliable D call. The V end lost 0 bases, the J end lost 2 bases, and 7 bases lay between the germline ends. CDR1 is LNHNV, CDR2 YYDKDF, per germline (reference sequence). This CDR3 comprises 14 residues. In DNA form, the CDR3 reads TGTGCCACCAGCAGAGATATACTTCAAGAGACCCAGTACTTC. The encoded protein is CATSRDILQETQYF. Complete variable domain (other parts from reference TRBV15 and TRBJ2-5): DAMVIQNPRYQVTQFGKPVTLSCSQTLNHNVMYWYQQKSSQAPKLLFHYYDKDFNNEADTPDNFQSRRPNTSFCFLDIRSPGLGDTAMYLCATSRDILQETQYFGPGTRLLVL.

Only a few counts were recorded for this clonotype. The rearrangement uses TRBV7-9 and TRBJ2-3, with D possibly TRBD1 on 6 matching bases. This CDR3 has 12 residues. Looked up from germline, CDR1 is SEHNR and CDR2 is FQNEAQ (reference sequence). V lost 6 bases and J lost 5, with 9 bases in between. Written as DNA, the CDR3 is TGTGCCAGCAGGAAAGGGGGAGATACGCAGTATTTT. It codes for CASRKGGDTQYF.